A single sample gave rise to the 12 T cell receptor beta chains below, sequenced in a study of blood T cell repertoires in COVID-19. Clones were sequenced by immunoSEQ multiplex PCR, and TCRdb holds only the in-frame ones, with some missing. In the table there are nearly 250,000 clones, approximately 82% of which are singletons. Sequenced sample: peripheral blood. The receptor source for this set is an elderly woman with acute or convalescent COVID-19.

The chain couples TRBV14 to TRBJ1-3, with D possibly being TRBD1 (5 bases). V gave up 0 bases and J gave up 0 bases, with 12 bases separating them. The CDR3 has 17 residues. Germline CDR1 reads SGHDN; CDR2 reads FVKESK. This chain's CDR3 is CASSQEEGLPSGNTIYF. The CDR3 DNA follows: TGTGCCAGCAGCCAAGAAGAGGGACTGCCCTCTGGAAACACCATATATTTT.

V and J are TRBV2 and TRBJ1-1; 10 bases are shared with TRBD1. The CDR3 is made up of 14 amino acids. Germline loops: CDR1 SNHLY, CDR2 FYNNEI. Germline trimming cut 6 bases from V and 5 bases from J; bases unmatched to any gene: 6. Here the CDR3 DNA reads TGTGCCAGCAGGACAGGGGGCGGTTGGACTGAAGCTTTCTTT. Its protein is CASRTGGGWTEAFF.

The chain joins TRBV7-6 to TRBJ1-1; the match to TRBD1 covers 8 bases. In germline, CDR1 is SGHVS, CDR2 FNYEAQ. After removal of 1 base from V and 5 bases from J, the junction contained 6 bases not matched to a gene. CDR3 length: 15 amino acids. The CDR3: CASSLDPGGSTEAFF. DNA of the CDR3: TGTGCCAGCAGCTTAGATCCAGGGGGCTCAACTGAAGCTTTCTTT.

The CDR3 loop reads CASYRAGRGTFYEQYF. CDR3 DNA: TGTGCCAGCTATAGGGCGGGGCGCGGGACTTTCTACGAGCAGTACTTC. The chain employs TRBV28 and TRBJ2-7; a possible D gene is TRBD2 (6 bases). Germline CDR1 reads MDHEN; CDR2 reads SYDVKM. The V and J ends lost 8 bases and 3 bases respectively, with 23 bases between them. The length of the CDR3 is 16 residues. Full variable domain (remainder filled in from reference TRBV28 and TRBJ2-7): DVKVTQSSRYLVKRTGEKVFLECVQDMDHENMFWYRQDPGLGLRLIYFSYDVKMKEKGDIPEGYSVSREKKERFSLILESASTNQTSMYLCASYRAGRGTFYEQYFGPGTRLTVT.

The genes are TRBV6-2 or TRBV6-3 and TRBJ1-5; TRBD1 is a possible D gene (6 bases). Deletions cut 6 bases from V and 5 bases from J, with 23 bases between. The CDR3 is 17 residues long. The germline gives CDR1 MNHEY, CDR2 SVGEGT. The chain's CDR3 is CASSTQGIGARHQPQHF. DNA of the CDR3: TGTGCCAGCAGCACGCAGGGGATCGGGGCAAGGCATCAGCCCCAGCATTTT.

This clone was recorded only once. The chain has TRBV3-1 (or the pseudogene TRBV3-2) and TRBJ1-3; 7 bases align to TRBD1. Germline V CDR1 and CDR2: LGHDT, YNNKEL (reference sequence). CDR3 length: 14 amino acids. The V gene end was trimmed by 4 bases and the J gene end by 4 bases; junction bases not matched to a gene: 4. The CDR3 DNA sequence: TGTGCCAGCAGCCCCCCGGGACAGGGAAACACCATATATTTT. Protein: CASSPPGQGNTIYF.

This chain links TRBV6-6 with TRBJ1-1, with D perhaps matching TRBD1 (5 bases). The CDR3 spans 16 residues. The germline V gene has CDR1 MNHNY and CDR2 SVGAGI (reference sequence). The ends were cut back, 2 bases at V and 2 bases at J, with 15 bases in the middle. The CDR3 nucleotides read TGTGCCAGCAGTTACGGGGGGTCGCGCATTAACACTGAAGCTTTCTTT. Translated, it gives CASSYGGSRINTEAFF.

The rearrangement links TRBV7-6 to TRBJ2-1; no definite D call. CDR1 and CDR2 (germline): SGHVS, FNYEAQ. The ends were cut back, 1 base at V and 4 bases at J, with 8 bases in the middle. This CDR3 is 14 amino acids long. As DNA, the CDR3 is TGTGCCAGCAGCTTAGAACAACAGTACAATGAGCAGTTCTTC. Translating gives CASSLEQQYNEQFF.

This clone was counted once. The rearrangement uses TRBV28 and TRBJ2-1; 11 bases line up with TRBD2. CDR1 is MDHEN and CDR2 is SYDVKM in the germline V gene. This CDR3 has 18 residues. The trim removed 0 bases at V and 7 bases at J, leaving 11 bases unmatched. CDR3 region: CASSLWGVSSGRRNEQFF. In nucleotides, the CDR3 is TGTGCCAGCAGTTTATGGGGGGTCTCTAGCGGGAGGCGGAATGAGCAGTTCTTC.

The chain couples TRBV7-2 to TRBJ2-1, with 9 bases lining up with TRBD2. The germline CDR1 and CDR2 sequences are SGHTA and FQGNSA. The CDR3 has 16 residues. J was trimmed by 4 bases and V by 1 base; bases with no gene match: 5. The CDR3 region is CASSLDGTSKYNEQFF. The CDR3 nucleotides are TGTGCCAGCAGCTTAGATGGGACTAGCAAATACAATGAGCAGTTCTTC. The whole variable domain, filled in from reference TRBV7-2 and TRBJ2-1, reads GAGVSQSPSNKVTEKGKDVELRCDPISGHTALYWYRQSLGQGLEFLIYFQGNSAPDKSGLPSDRFSAERTGGSVSTLTIQRTQQEDSAVYLCASSLDGTSKYNEQFFGPGTRLTVL.

This rearrangement joins TRBV6-5 to TRBJ1-1; tentatively, D is TRBD1 (6 bases). Germline V gene sequence: CDR1 MNHEY, CDR2 SVGAGI. V lost 5 bases and J lost 4, with 14 bases in between. The CDR3 runs 14 residues. The CDR3 DNA follows: TGTGCCAGCAGTAAAAGCAGGGGCACCACTGAAGCTTTCTTT. Translating gives CASSKSRGTTEAFF.

The rearrangement joins TRBV12-3 or TRBV12-4 to TRBJ1-6; TRBD1 agrees at 9 bases. Trimming took 7 bases from V and 8 from J; bases not matched to a gene: 3. The CDR3 is made up of 13 amino acids. The CDR3 is CASKGTGYSPLHF. Here the CDR3 DNA reads TGTGCCAGCAAGGGGACAGGGTATTCACCCCTCCACTTT.